This T cell receptor beta chain was sequenced during a study of CD8 T cells in Susac syndrome. Study-wide results and limits: The study admitted that it had a relatively small number of individuals in its TCR sequencing and HLA analysis.

CD8+ and CD4+ blood T cells underwent TCR beta sequencing. RNA totalling roughly 0.45 to 1 ug underwent reverse transcription with random hexamers. Amplification of TCR beta CDR3 spanned 54 Vbeta and 13 Jbeta via immunoSEQ multiplex PCR. A single record per CDR3 protein comes from TCRdb applying MiXCR to the immunoSEQ multiplex PCR reads. This repertoire shows 150,000 to 200,000 distinct CDR3 sequences, over 85% found once; its top ten account for just over 0.13%. Germline-derived CDR1 and CDR2 are SQVTM and ANQGSEA. Between the trimmed V and J ends, which lost 5 bases and 0 bases, there was a span of 17 bases. The CDR3 loop spans 16 amino acids. Remarks on this clonotype: The antigen is undetermined.

This receptor was identified in a human donor in good health. The sequenced sample was CD4+ T cells from PBMCs. The V gene is TRBV29-1, the J gene TRBJ1-3; D is undetermined. The chain's CDR3 is CSVRDSVLNSGNTIYF. The CDR3 DNA reads TGCAGCGTTAGGGATTCTGTTCTAAACTCTGGAAACACCATATATTTT.